These 15 T cell receptor beta chains were sequenced from one sample in a study of blood T cell repertoires in COVID-19. The method was immunoSEQ multiplex PCR; TCRdb's version includes in-frame clones alone and lacks a portion of them. The sample records tens of thousands of clones, about 89% being singletons. The sequenced material came from peripheral blood. These receptors all stem from a man aged 55 to 70 with COVID-19, enrolled during active disease.

Remarks on this clone: At the DNA level, this CDR3 is encoded by other sequences in the same sample as well. The V gene is TRBV5-1, the J gene TRBJ1-1, with D unresolved. CDR1 is SGHRS, CDR2 YFSETQ, per germline. V dropped 0 bases and J dropped 1 base, with 4 bases sitting between them. The CDR3 has 13 residues. Here the CDR3 reads CASSLAGNTEAFF. The CDR3 DNA sequence: TGCGCCAGCAGCTTGGCGGGGAACACTGAAGCTTTCTTT.

This rearrangement joins TRBV18 to TRBJ2-5, with D hard to call. The CDR3 length is 16 residues. Per the germline V gene, CDR1 is KGHSH and CDR2 is LQKENI. Trimming took 3 bases from V and 3 from J, leaving 17 bases between them. CDR3 loop: CASSPVASAVKETQYF. The CDR3 nucleotides are TGTGCCAGCTCACCGGTAGCTTCAGCTGTTAAAGAGACCCAGTACTTC.

This CDR3 reads CASSPLSGQEYGYTF. The CDR3, as DNA: TGTGCCAGCTCACCACTTTCAGGACAGGAGTATGGCTACACCTTC. V and J are TRBV18 and TRBJ1-2, with 7 bases matching TRBD1. The CDR3 has 15 amino acids. Trimming at V came to 1 base and at J to 5 bases, leaving 7 bases not matched to a gene. The V gene's germline CDR1 is KGHSH and CDR2 LQKENI.

The chain combines TRBV12-5 with TRBJ2-1; the match to TRBD1 covers 7 bases. V was clipped by 2 bases and J by 4 bases; unmatched bases: 2. The CDR3 covers 14 residues. CDR1 and CDR2 (germline): LGHNT, FRNRAP. The CDR3 DNA follows: TGTGCTAGTGGTTTGACAGGGGATTACAATGAGCAGTTCTTC. It is translated as CASGLTGDYNEQFF.

This chain uses TRBV18 with TRBJ2-1, with 9 bases identical to TRBD2. The CDR3 runs to 16 residues. J gave up 9 bases and V 6 bases, and 15 bases lay outside the gene matches. The germline V gene encodes CDR1 KGHSH and CDR2 LQKENI. The CDR3 reads CASSPVGTSRGTEQFF. Here the CDR3 DNA reads TGTGCCAGCTCCCCCGTCGGGACTAGCCGAGGGACTGAGCAGTTCTTC.

The chain couples TRBV7-2 to TRBJ2-7, with D maybe TRBD1 (6 bases). This CDR3 contains 13 residues. Germline assignment: CDR1 SGHTA and CDR2 FQGNSA. The ends were cut back, 2 bases at V and 2 bases at J, with 7 bases in the middle. CDR3 protein: CASSLNRAYEQYF. The CDR3 bases are TGTGCCAGCAGCTTAAACAGGGCCTACGAGCAGTACTTC.

The chain carries TRBV5-4 and TRBJ1-2, with 7 bases aligning to TRBD1. The V and J ends lost 4 bases and 6 bases, in that order; junction bases with no gene match: 9. This CDR3 is 14 amino acids long. Germline CDR1 reads SGHNT; CDR2 reads YYREEE (reference sequence). Here the CDR3 reads CASSPDRKLDGYTF. CDR3 coding DNA: TGTGCCAGCAGCCCGGACAGGAAACTAGATGGCTACACCTTC.

This clone was seen only once. The CDR3 protein is CASSSPTSWSSYNEQFF. The CDR3 nucleotides read TGTGCCAGCAGCTCCCCGACTAGCTGGTCGTCCTACAATGAGCAGTTCTTC. The chain combines TRBV5-4 with TRBJ2-1, with 7 positions matching TRBD2. J gave up 1 base and V 3 bases, and 10 bases lay outside the gene matches. The V gene's germline CDR1 is SGHNT and CDR2 YYREEE (reference sequence). CDR3 length equals 17 residues.

The V call is TRBV3-1 (or the pseudogene TRBV3-2), the J call TRBJ2-5; a weak D match, TRBD1 (6 bases). This CDR3 has 15 residues. Germline values: CDR1 LGHDT, CDR2 YNNKEL (reference sequence). V was trimmed by 0 bases and J by 3 bases, leaving 11 bases between them. CDR3 DNA: TGTGCCAGCAGCCAAGAAACGGACAGCGAAGAGACCCAGTACTTC. This translates into CASSQETDSEETQYF.

The CDR3 loop reads CASSPAAGAAEAFF. The CDR3 DNA sequence: TGTGCCAGCTCACCTGCCGCAGGGGCCGCTGAAGCTTTCTTT. The chain has TRBV18 and TRBJ1-1, with D maybe TRBD1 (6 bases). The CDR3 contains 14 residues. CDR1 is KGHSH and CDR2 is LQKENI in the germline V gene. Trimming left V 3 bases short and J 6 bases short, with 14 bases between.

V is TRBV25-1 and J is TRBJ1-4; TRBD1 might be the D (5 bases). In germline, CDR1 is MGHDK, CDR2 SYGVNS. V lost 6 bases, J lost 6 bases, and 11 bases lay in between. CDR3 size: 13 residues. In nucleotides, the CDR3 is TGTGCCAGCAGCAGGGATATGGATGAAAAACTGTTTTTT. It yields the protein CASSRDMDEKLFF.

V usage is TRBV3-1 (or the pseudogene TRBV3-2) and J usage is TRBJ2-7; TRBD2 is a possible D gene (5 bases). The CDR3 has 16 amino acids. Trimming took off 2 bases at V and 0 bases at J, with 14 bases between the two ends. CDR1 is LGHDT, CDR2 YNNKEL, per germline (reference sequence). This CDR3 reads CASSQWDLGSSYEQYF. CDR3 sequence (DNA): TGTGCCAGCAGCCAATGGGATTTGGGGAGCTCCTACGAGCAGTACTTC.

The rearrangement links TRBV2 to TRBJ1-1; D is uncertain. Per germline, CDR1 SNHLY and CDR2 FYNNEI. V was trimmed by 6 bases and J by 6 bases, leaving 14 bases between them. The CDR3 has 13 residues. DNA of the CDR3: TGTGCCAGCAGGGGCTTAAGCCAACCTGAAGCTTTCTTT. This sequence encodes CASRGLSQPEAFF.

The chain joins TRBV7-8 to TRBJ1-4; D possibly corresponds to TRBD1 (5 bases). Germline CDR1 is SGHVS and CDR2 is FQNEAQ. Trimming pared 4 bases from V and 0 bases from J, leaving 12 bases between. This CDR3 is built from 16 residues. CDR3 nucleotide sequence: TGTGCCAGCAGCTCGTCGGGGGGTCCAACTAATGAAAAACTGTTTTTT. Translating gives CASSSSGGPTNEKLFF.

The DNA of the CDR3 is TGTGCCAGCAGTTGGGCGGGCAGCTCCTACAATGAGCAGTTCTTC. Protein product: CASSWAGSSYNEQFF. The rearrangement links TRBV27 to TRBJ2-1; possible D gene TRBD2, 5 bases. Germline V lookup: CDR1 MNHEY, CDR2 SMNVEV (reference sequence). V lost 4 bases, J lost 0 bases, and 10 bases lay in between. The CDR3 is 15 residues long.